These 18 T cell receptor beta chains came from one sample sequenced in a study of cytomegalovirus exposure and HLA in healthy donors. Primers included in the PCR were 60 Vbeta and 13 Jbeta primers. TCRdb's copy holds only in-frame clones and misses some; the assay was immunoSEQ multiplex PCR. Among about 130,000 clones listed, approximately 71% were seen once. Sequencing was performed on PBMCs. The receptors originated from a woman in her sixties in good health and CMV-seronegative.

The chain combines TRBV12-5 with TRBJ2-7; 7 nucleotides agree with TRBD1. Germline V gene sequence: CDR1 LGHNT, CDR2 FRNRAP. The junction had 15 bases not matched to a gene; V was cut back by 3 bases and J by 4 bases. This CDR3 is 17 amino acids long. The CDR3 sequence is CASGFSTHRQGAYEQYF. In DNA form, the CDR3 reads TGTGCTAGTGGTTTCTCAACCCATCGACAGGGAGCGTACGAGCAGTACTTC.

The chain couples TRBV7-8 to TRBJ2-1, with TRBD1 matching over 7 bases. Germline V lookup: CDR1 SGHVS, CDR2 FQNEAQ. Trimming cost V 5 bases and J 5 bases; bases outside gene matches: 9. The CDR3 length is 15 residues. The CDR3 DNA reads as TGTGCCAGCAGCCAAGACAGGGTTCGGCACAATGAGCAGTTCTTC. The encoded protein is CASSQDRVRHNEQFF.

This clone occurred a few times. At the DNA level, this CDR3 is encoded by other sequences in the same sample as well. This sequence joins TRBV28 and TRBJ2-7; tentatively, D is TRBD1 (6 bases). Germline CDR1 reads MDHEN; CDR2 reads SYDVKM. This CDR3 has 11 residues. Trimming took 10 bases from V and 1 from J, leaving 8 bases between them. CDR3 DNA: TGTGCCACCCAGGGGTCCTACGAGCAGTACTTC. This gives the protein CATQGSYEQYF.

The gene calls are TRBV5-1 and TRBJ2-5; 7 nucleotides agree with TRBD1. The germline V gene has CDR1 SGHRS and CDR2 YFSETQ. The CDR3 covers 16 residues. V lost 4 bases and J lost 2; bases outside the gene matches: 11. The DNA for the CDR3 is TGCGCCAGCAGCCCTCAGGGGGACAGTTATCAAGAGACCCAGTACTTC. Protein product: CASSPQGDSYQETQYF.

The chain combines TRBV5-1 with TRBJ2-3; 10 bases line up with TRBD2. Germline V gene lookup returns CDR1 SGHRS and CDR2 YFSETQ. This CDR3 has 15 amino acids. V was pared by 4 bases and J by 3 bases, with 5 bases of the junction left unmatched. CDR3 loop: CASSPGTSETDTQYF. The CDR3 DNA reads TGCGCCAGCAGCCCCGGGACTAGCGAAACAGATACGCAGTATTTT.

The chain has TRBV11-2 and TRBJ1-1; D possibly corresponds to TRBD1 (5 bases). The CDR3 totals 14 residues. Germline V lookup: CDR1 SGHAT, CDR2 FQNNGV. Trimming took 1 base from V and 5 from J, leaving 11 bases between them. CDR3 region: CASSLVGGGTEAFF. As DNA, the CDR3 is TGTGCCAGCAGCTTAGTCGGGGGAGGAACTGAAGCTTTCTTT. Full variable domain (rest looked up from reference TRBV11-2 and TRBJ1-1): EAGVAQSPRYKIIEKRQSVAFWCNPISGHATLYWYQQILGQGPKLLIQFQNNGVVDDSQLPKDRFSAERLKGVDSTLKIQPAKLEDSAVYLCASSLVGGGTEAFFGQGTRLTVV.

The gene calls are TRBV18 and TRBJ2-7; no firm D call. There are 16 residues in the CDR3. Germline values: CDR1 KGHSH, CDR2 LQKENI. V was shortened by 0 bases and J by 0 bases, with 12 bases between the two germline ends. The CDR3 region is CASSPPFAQDSYEQYF. The CDR3 region has the DNA TGTGCCAGCTCACCACCCTTCGCCCAGGACTCCTACGAGCAGTACTTC. The whole variable domain, remainder taken from reference TRBV18 and TRBJ2-7, is NAGVMQNPRHLVRRRGQEARLRCSPMKGHSHVYWYRQLPEEGLKFMVYLQKENIIDESGMPKERFSAEFPKEGPSILRIQQVVRGDSAAYFCASSPPFAQDSYEQYFGPGTRLTVT.

V gene TRBV6-1 combines with J gene TRBJ1-1, with D possibly TRBD1 on 6 matching bases. The V and J ends lost 3 bases and 7 bases respectively, with 18 bases between them. CDR3 length: 15 residues. Per the germline V gene, CDR1 is MNHNS and CDR2 is SASEGT. The CDR3 spells CASSDATGGIDEAFF. The CDR3, as DNA: TGTGCCAGCAGTGATGCGACAGGTGGTATCGATGAAGCTTTCTTT.

The CDR3 loop reads CASKKTGGEKLFF. The CDR3 DNA is TGTGCCAGCAAGAAGACAGGAGGTGAAAAACTGTTTTTT. J is TRBJ1-4 and V is TRBV6-1; D perhaps matches TRBD1 (6 bases). The V gene lost 7 bases and the J gene lost 7 bases, with 13 bases spanning the gap. This CDR3 region has 13 residues. Germline CDR1 is MNHNS and CDR2 is SASEGT.

On this clone: The sample has other DNA sequences that encode this CDR3 too. The CDR3 DNA follows: TGTGCCAGCAGTTTAGGAGGGGTCGGCAATCAGCCCCAGCATTTT. Its translation is CASSLGGVGNQPQHF. V and J are TRBV28 and TRBJ1-5; D perhaps matches TRBD1 (5 bases). CDR3 length: 15 amino acids. Trimming removed 2 bases from V and 2 bases from J, with 10 bases in between. CDR1 MDHEN and CDR2 SYDVKM come from the germline V gene.

The rearrangement uses TRBV11-2 and TRBJ2-1; the D gene is possibly TRBD2 (6 bases). The CDR3 totals 15 residues. The ends were cut back, 4 bases at V and 3 bases at J, with 13 bases in the middle. Germline V gene sequence: CDR1 SGHAT, CDR2 FQNNGV. CDR3 nucleotides: TGTGCCAGCAGCTCCAGACTAGTCAGCTACAATGAGCAGTTCTTC. Translated, it gives CASSSRLVSYNEQFF. Variable domain in full (rest from reference TRBV11-2 and TRBJ2-1): EAGVAQSPRYKIIEKRQSVAFWCNPISGHATLYWYQQILGQGPKLLIQFQNNGVVDDSQLPKDRFSAERLKGVDSTLKIQPAKLEDSAVYLCASSSRLVSYNEQFFGPGTRLTVL.

The chain carries TRBV6-5 and TRBJ1-2; 10 nucleotides line up with TRBD1. CDR1 MNHEY and CDR2 SVGAGI come from the germline V gene. V dropped 2 bases and J dropped 8; count of bases not matched to a gene: 2. The CDR3 contains 13 residues. CDR3: CASSYDRGRGYTF. As DNA, the CDR3 is TGTGCCAGCAGTTACGACAGGGGGCGCGGCTACACCTTC.

The CDR3 loop reads CASSLAGSGGPPSYNEQFF. In DNA form, the CDR3 reads TGCGCCAGCAGCCTGGCGGGGTCTGGCGGACCGCCCTCCTACAATGAGCAGTTCTTC. V usage is TRBV5-1 and J usage is TRBJ2-1; TRBD2 is a possible D gene (6 bases). This CDR3 spans 19 amino acids. Trimming took off 4 bases at V and 0 bases at J, with 23 bases between the two ends. CDR1 is SGHRS and CDR2 is YFSETQ in the germline V gene. Filled out from reference TRBV5-1 and TRBJ2-1, the complete variable domain reads KAGVTQTPRYLIKTRGQQVTLSCSPISGHRSVSWYQQTPGQGLQFLFEYFSETQRNKGNFPGRFSGRQFSNSRSEMNVSTLELGDSALYLCASSLAGSGGPPSYNEQFFGPGTRLTVL.

The J gene is TRBJ2-7, the V gene TRBV18; a weak D match, TRBD2 (7 bases). The germline V gene has CDR1 KGHSH and CDR2 LQKENI. V lost 1 base and J 5 bases, leaving 12 bases between the germline ends. This CDR3 spans 14 amino acids. CDR3 sequence (DNA): TGTGCCAGCTCACCACTTGCGGGGGCGGACGAGCAGTACTTC. Translation gives CASSPLAGADEQYF.

This clone showed up just a few times. The chain links TRBV9 to TRBJ1-6; D is uncertain. The ends were cut back, 5 bases at V and 8 bases at J, with 14 bases in the middle. The CDR3 totals 14 residues. The germline CDR1 and CDR2 sequences are SGDLS and YYNGEE. CDR3 amino acids: CASSATRRDSPLHF. In nucleotides, the CDR3 is TGTGCCAGCAGTGCCACCCGACGGGATTCACCCCTCCACTTT.

The gene calls are TRBV29-1 and TRBJ2-7, with 7 positions matching TRBD2. Per the germline V gene, CDR1 is SQVTM and CDR2 is ANQGSEA. The CDR3 length is 13 residues. The J segment lost 5 bases and the V segment lost 7 bases, leaving 11 bases of the junction unmatched. CDR3 loop: CSARGEFGDEQYF. For the CDR3, the DNA is TGCAGCGCACGGGGGGAGTTTGGGGACGAGCAGTACTTC.

V is TRBV21-1 and J is TRBJ1-5; the table calls TRBD1, which could not be checked here. TRBV21-1 is listed as a pseudogene. CDR3 length: 15 residues. The CDR3 nucleotides read TGTGCCAGCAGCACCCCGGGACAGGGCTATCAGCCCCAGCATTTT. Translation: CASSTPGQGYQPQHF.

This clone appeared a few times. V and J are TRBV2 and TRBJ2-5, with D tentatively TRBD1 (5 bases). V was clipped by 5 bases and J by 3 bases, with 13 bases between them. In germline, CDR1 is SNHLY, CDR2 FYNNEI. The CDR3 length is 14 residues. CDR3 sequence: CASSRTGSKETQYF. For the CDR3, the DNA is TGTGCCAGCAGTCGCACAGGTTCTAAAGAGACCCAGTACTTC. Supplemented by reference TRBV2 and TRBJ2-5, the full variable domain reads EPEVTQTPSHQVTQMGQEVILRCVPISNHLYFYWYRQILGQKVEFLVSFYNNEISEKSEIFDDQFSVERPDGSNFTLKIRSTKLEDSAMYFCASSRTGSKETQYFGPGTRLLVL.